The 30 T cell receptor beta chains below all came from one sample that was sequenced in a study of tissue T cells after allogeneic stem cell transplantation. The repertoire was sequenced with immunoSEQ multiplex PCR; TCRdb's copy has only in-frame clones and lacks some. This table has about 48,000 clones, about three quarters appearing once. The sample comprised sorted cells pooled from one or two spleens. These receptors came from a pool of C57BL/6 mice in good health.

With regard to this clone: The genes are named according to mouse. The read is 1 residue too short to cover the CDR3 end, so that end is filled in from the germline J gene. This sequence joins TRBV16 and TRBJ2-2; 9 nucleotides agree with TRBD2. The CDR3 consists of 16 residues. Germline-derived CDR1 and CDR2 are SGHSA and FRNQAP. Trimming removed 4 bases from V and 0 bases from J; junction bases left unmatched: 3. The CDR3 here is CASSSWGGPNTGQLYF. CDR3 DNA (partial): TGTGCAAGCAGCTCCTGGGGGGGTCCAAACACCGGGCAGCTCTAC. Supplemented by reference TRBV16 and TRBJ2-2, the full variable domain reads NAGVIQTPRHKVTGKGQEATLWCEPISGHSAVFWYRQTIVQGLEFLTYFRNQAPIDDSGMPKERFSAQMPNQSHSTLKIQSTQPQDSAVYLCASSSWGGPNTGQLYFGEGSKLTVL.

Notes on this clone: The listed genes are named as in mouse. Read coverage stops 1 residue before the CDR3 terminus; the germline J gene supplies the remainder. The rearrangement links TRBV5 to TRBJ2-5; D not resolved. Germline V CDR1 and CDR2: LGHNA, YNLKQL (reference sequence). There are 14 residues in the CDR3. V lost 1 base and J 4 bases, leaving 9 bases between the germline ends. CDR3 amino acids: CASSQVWEKDTQYF. The DNA read from the CDR3 is TGTGCCAGCAGCCAAGTTTGGGAGAAAGACACCCAGTAC.

The table lists this clone with a few counts. Gene names denote mouse genes. The CDR3 end falls 1 residue outside the read, so it is completed with the germline J gene. V is TRBV31 and J is TRBJ2-7, with TRBD1 as a possible D gene (5 bases). The CDR3 has 12 amino acids. V was trimmed by 0 bases and J by 3 bases, leaving 6 bases between them. Germline CDR1 GKSSPN, CDR2 SITVG. The CDR3: CAWSLDSYEQYF. Partial CDR3 DNA: TGTGCCTGGAGTCTAGACAGCTATGAACAGTAC.

Regarding this clone: Genes here carry mouse names. The read ends 1 residue before the CDR3 terminus; that terminus is restored from the germline J gene. Other DNA sequences of this sample code for an identical CDR3. The rearrangement joins TRBV26 to TRBJ2-2; the D gene is possibly TRBD1 (5 bases). The length of the CDR3 is 14 residues. V dropped 3 bases and J dropped 2 bases, with 7 bases sitting between them. Germline V CDR1 and CDR2: KGHPV, FQNQEV (reference sequence). CDR3 DNA (partial): TGTGCCAGCAGTCTTCAGGGCAACACCGGGCAGCTCTAC. This encodes CASSLQGNTGQLY. The whole CDR3 is CASSLQGNTGQLYF. Full variable domain (rest looked up from reference TRBV26 and TRBJ2-2): NSKVIQTPRYLVKGQGQKAKMRCIPEKGHPVVFWYQQNKNNEFKFLINFQNQEVLQQIDMTEKRFSAECPSNSPCSLEIQSSEAGDSALYLCASSLQGNTGQLYFGEGSKLTVL.

Worth noting for this clone: Germline and genes: mouse. With the read ending 1 residue before the CDR3 end, the germline J gene is used to fill in that end. V is TRBV19 and J is TRBJ1-3; D is unclear. The CDR3 covers 13 residues. V was clipped by 7 bases and J by 0 bases, with 8 bases between them. CDR1 and CDR2 from the germline V gene are FNHDT and SITEND (reference sequence). The CDR3 sequence: CASGRYSGNTLYF. Incomplete CDR3 DNA: TGTGCCAGCGGACGGTATTCTGGAAATACGCTCTAT.

This clone was detected only once. The listed genes are named as in mouse. The read ends 1 residue early relative to the CDR3; the germline J gene fills the gap. The V gene is TRBV13-2, the J gene TRBJ2-3; 11 bases are shared with TRBD2. Germline V CDR1 and CDR2: NNHNN, SYGAGS (reference sequence). The CDR3 totals 16 residues. The J segment lost 1 base and the V segment lost 3 bases, leaving 4 bases of the junction unmatched. The CDR3 bases that were read are TGTGCCAGCGGTGTCCCGGGACTGGGGGGTGCAGAAACGCTGTAT. Its translation is CASGVPGLGGAETLY. The whole CDR3 is CASGVPGLGGAETLYF.

As regards this clone: The germline and genes are mouse ones. The read stops 1 residue short of the end of the CDR3; the missing end is completed from the germline J gene. The V gene is TRBV14, the J gene TRBJ1-4; 10 nucleotides line up with TRBD1. V was clipped by 5 bases and J by 4 bases; unmatched bases: 2. The CDR3 has 14 amino acids. CDR1 and CDR2 from the germline V gene are SGHDT and FRDEAV. The sequenced CDR3 bases are TGTGCCAGCAGGGACAGGGGGGTCAACGAAAGATTATTT. It is translated as CASRDRGVNERLF. The whole CDR3 sequence is CASRDRGVNERLFF. Supplemented by reference TRBV14 and TRBJ1-4, the full variable domain reads EAGVTQSPRYAVLQEGQAVSFWCDPISGHDTLYWYQQPRDQGPQLLVYFRDEAVIDNSQLPSDRFSAVRPKGTNSTLKIQSAKQGDTATYLCASRDRGVNERLFFGHGTKLSVL.

Note on this clone: Genes and germline are mouse. The missing CDR3 end, 1 residue past where the read stops, is filled in from the germline J gene. V gene TRBV19 combines with J gene TRBJ2-3; 9 bases fit TRBD2. The CDR3 covers 14 residues. Germline loops: CDR1 FNHDT, CDR2 SITEND (reference sequence). J was trimmed by 3 bases and V by 5 bases; bases with no gene match: 4. The CDR3 region is CASSPTGGAETLYF. The sequenced part of the CDR3 DNA is TGTGCCAGCAGCCCAACTGGGGGGGCAGAAACGCTGTAT.

In regard to this clone: These gene names are mouse names. The read ends 1 residue early relative to the CDR3; the germline J gene fills the gap. The chain is built from TRBV16 and TRBJ2-5; D call uncertain. Trimming removed 2 bases at V and 0 bases at J, with 6 bases between. This CDR3 contains 14 residues. Germline lookup yields CDR1 SGHSA and CDR2 FRNQAP. This CDR3 is CASSLSINQDTQYF. The CDR3 DNA, read in part, is TGTGCAAGCAGCTTATCGATTAACCAAGACACCCAGTAC.

With regard to this clone: The germline and genes are mouse ones. The observed sequence ends 1 residue before the CDR3 terminus, with the missing tail filled in from the germline J gene. V and J are TRBV31 and TRBJ2-7; 7 bases agree with TRBD2. The V gene end was trimmed by 3 bases and the J gene end by 0 bases; junction bases not matched to a gene: 5. The CDR3 loop spans 14 amino acids. Germline V gene sequence: CDR1 GKSSPN, CDR2 SITVG. Partial CDR3 DNA: TGTGCCTGGAGGCGACTGGGAGACTCCTATGAACAGTAC. This translates into CAWRRLGDSYEQY. The CDR3, in full, reads CAWRRLGDSYEQYF.

In the case of this clone: Mouse gene names and germline throughout. The DNA ends 1 residue before the CDR3 does, and the rest of the CDR3 is filled in from the germline J gene. The J gene is TRBJ1-6, the V gene TRBV13-2; D is undetermined. TRBJ1-6 is filed as an ORF, its function uncertain. The V end lost 2 bases, the J end lost 0 bases, and 9 bases lay between the germline ends. Germline CDR1 and CDR2: NNHNN and SYGAGS (reference sequence). CDR3 size: 16 residues. CDR3 in amino acids: CASGERADSYNSPLYF. Partial CDR3 DNA: TGTGCCAGCGGTGAGAGGGCAGATTCCTATAATTCGCCCCTCTAC.

Note on this clone: The genes and germline here are from mouse. The read gets to within 1 residue of the CDR3 end, and the germline J gene fills in the rest. Other DNA variants within this sample encode the same CDR3. This sequence joins TRBV5 and TRBJ2-7, with unresolved D. This CDR3 has 13 amino acids. Germline V gene sequence: CDR1 LGHNA, CDR2 YNLKQL (reference sequence). The V end lost 0 bases, the J end lost 4 bases, and 7 bases lay between the germline ends. The sequenced part of the CDR3 DNA is TGTGCCAGCAGCCAAGATAGGCAATATGAACAGTAC. Its translation is CASSQDRQYEQY. The whole CDR3 sequence is CASSQDRQYEQYF.

In the case of this clone: Gene names are mouse gene names. The sequence runs out 1 residue before the end of the CDR3; the remainder is reconstructed from the germline J gene. This chain links TRBV16 with TRBJ2-7, with 9 bases that match TRBD2. Germline lookup yields CDR1 SGHSA and CDR2 FRNQAP. J gave up 3 bases and V 5 bases, and 2 bases lay outside the gene matches. This CDR3 has 13 residues. The sequenced part of the CDR3 DNA is TGTGCAAGCAGCCGGGACTGGGTCTATGAACAGTAC. This codes for CASSRDWVYEQY. In full, the CDR3 reads CASSRDWVYEQYF.

As concerns this clone: The gene names here belong to mouse. The CDR3 is CASSRQGSQNTLYF. CDR3 DNA, as far as it was read: TGTGCCAGCAGCAGACAGGGAAGTCAAAACACCTTGTAC. The genes are TRBV3 and TRBJ2-4, with 7 bases aligning to TRBD1. The missing CDR3 end, 1 residue past where the read stops, is filled in from the germline J gene. Germline trimming cut 5 bases from V and 0 bases from J; bases unmatched to any gene: 2. The CDR3 covers 14 residues. Germline assignment: CDR1 SNHLY and CDR2 FYNGKV (reference sequence). The full variable domain, rest sourced from reference TRBV3 and TRBJ2-4, is GPKVLQIPSHQIIDMGQMVTLNCDPVSNHLYFYWYKQILGQQMEFLVNFYNGKVMEKSKLFKDQFSVERPDGSYFTLKIQPTALEDSAVYFCASSRQGSQNTLYFGAGTRLSVL.

Regarding this clone: Genes and germline are mouse. CDR3 region: CASSDPDSQDTQYF. The CDR3 bases that were read are TGTGCCAGCAGTGATCCAGACAGCCAAGACACCCAGTAC. The chain has TRBV13-3 and TRBJ2-5; TRBD1 might be the D (5 bases). The CDR3 end lies 1 residue beyond the end of the read and is filled in from the germline J gene. The V gene's germline CDR1 is NNHDY and CDR2 SYVADS. The germline V and J ends were trimmed by 1 base and 2 bases, with 8 bases remaining between them. The CDR3 runs to 14 residues.

This clone was counted a few times. The gene names here belong to mouse. The read ends 1 residue shy of where the CDR3 ends; the end is completed using the germline J gene. V gene TRBV14 combines with J gene TRBJ2-7, with a possible D match to TRBD1 (5 bases). The CDR3 runs 13 residues. The V and J ends lost 5 bases and 2 bases respectively, with 11 bases between them. CDR1 and CDR2 from the germline V gene are SGHDT and FRDEAV. The DNA read from the CDR3 is TGTGCCAGCAGGCCTGACAGACCCTATGAACAGTAC. It specifies CASRPDRPYEQY. The entire CDR3 protein is CASRPDRPYEQYF.

Notes on this clone: Gene names denote mouse genes. The CDR3 end falls 1 residue outside the read, so it is completed with the germline J gene. V is TRBV31 and J is TRBJ1-4; TRBD1 aligns across 9 bases. Germline CDR1 and CDR2: GKSSPN and SITVG. V shed 3 bases, J shed 1 base, and the junction held 0 bases outside the gene matches. This CDR3 has 14 residues. Here the CDR3 reads CAWRTGGSNERLFF. The covered CDR3 bases are TGTGCCTGGAGGACAGGGGGTTCCAACGAAAGATTATTT.

Remarks on this clone: All gene names here are mouse names. The CDR3 extends 1 residue past the end of the read, so its final part is completed from the germline J gene. J is TRBJ2-7 and V is TRBV14, with D perhaps matching TRBD1 (6 bases). Trimming stripped 2 bases from V and 6 bases from J, with 9 bases between. CDR1 SGHDT and CDR2 FRDEAV come from the germline V gene. This CDR3 spans 12 amino acids. The CDR3 reads CASSLDRFEQYF. The CDR3 bases that were read are TGTGCCAGCAGTTTAGACAGGTTTGAACAGTAC.

This clone was counted only a few times. Genes here carry mouse names. The read finishes 1 residue shy of the CDR3 end, and the germline J gene is used to complete it. The chain has TRBV1 and TRBJ1-5, with TRBD1 matching over 9 bases. Germline V gene data show CDR1 as NSQYPW and CDR2 as LRSPGD (reference sequence). The CDR3 totals 15 residues. J gave up 6 bases and V 3 bases, and 6 bases lay outside the gene matches. The CDR3 DNA, read in part, is TGCACCTGCAGTGCGGCCCCGGGACAGGGCCAGGCTCCGCTT. This encodes CTCSAAPGQGQAPL. The entire CDR3 sequence reads CTCSAAPGQGQAPLF.

Worth noting for this clone: All gene names here are mouse names. The read gets to within 1 residue of the CDR3 end, and the germline J gene fills in the rest. The chain has TRBV19 and TRBJ1-4; D remains unclear. The V end lost 3 bases, the J end lost 1 base, and 7 bases lay between the germline ends. This CDR3 is 14 amino acids long. Germline V lookup: CDR1 FNHDT, CDR2 SITEND (reference sequence). The CDR3 region is CASSTQASNERLFF. The CDR3 DNA, read in part, is TGTGCCAGCAGTACTCAAGCTTCCAACGAAAGATTATTT.

For this clone: Gene names are mouse gene names. From the germline J gene comes the end of the CDR3, since the read stops 1 residue before it. The chain joins TRBV12-1 to TRBJ2-4, with D maybe TRBD1 (7 bases). The CDR3 length is 13 residues. From germline, CDR1 is SGHSN and CDR2 HYEKVE. V was trimmed by 2 bases and J by 3 bases, leaving 8 bases between them. The part of the CDR3 DNA that was read is TGTGCCAGCTCTCAGGGGGCCCAAAACACCTTGTAC. Its protein is CASSQGAQNTLY. The complete CDR3 sequence is CASSQGAQNTLYF.

This clone was observed a single time. Mouse gene names apply. The read comes to an end 1 residue before the CDR3 does, leaving the germline J gene to fill in the end. V gene TRBV3 combines with J gene TRBJ1-3; the D is unclear. CDR1 is SNHLY, CDR2 FYNGKV, per germline (reference sequence). The CDR3 consists of 14 residues. Between the trimmed V and J ends, which lost 2 bases and 0 bases, there was a span of 5 bases. The CDR3: CASSLQTSGNTLYF. The sequenced part of the CDR3 DNA is TGTGCCAGCAGCTTACAGACTTCTGGAAATACGCTCTAT.

A word on this clone: Genes and germline are mouse. Sequencing ends 1 residue short of the CDR3 end; the germline J gene provides the rest. J is TRBJ1-1 and V is TRBV13-1; 7 bases are a match to TRBD1. Germline loops: CDR1 NSHNY, CDR2 SYGAGN. This CDR3 is 14 amino acids long. The J segment lost 4 bases and the V segment lost 3 bases, leaving 6 bases of the junction unmatched. The chain's CDR3 is CASSGGQGGTEVFF. CDR3 bases read: TGTGCCAGCAGTGGAGGGCAGGGGGGCACAGAAGTCTTC.

In the case of this clone: Germline and genes: mouse. The sequenced fragment ends 1 residue before the CDR3 boundary, so the rest is inferred from the germline J gene. The rearrangement uses TRBV2 and TRBJ2-7, with D perhaps TRBD2 (6 bases). Trimming pared 0 bases from V and 6 bases from J, leaving 6 bases between. This CDR3 is 12 amino acids long. Germline V CDR1 and CDR2: LGHNA, YSYQKL. CDR3 in amino acids: CASSQDWGEQYF. The covered CDR3 bases are TGTGCCAGCAGCCAAGACTGGGGTGAACAGTAC.

A note on this clone: The gene names here belong to mouse. The CDR3 loop is CASSLGGTRGNTLYF. CDR3 DNA, as far as it was read: TGTGCCAGCTCTCTCGGGGGGACGAGGGGAAATACGCTCTAT. This chain uses TRBV12-2 with TRBJ1-3; D is perhaps TRBD1 (5 bases). The sequence runs out 1 residue before the end of the CDR3; the remainder is reconstructed from the germline J gene. The V gene's germline CDR1 is SGHLS and CDR2 HYDKME. V dropped 0 bases and J dropped 4 bases, with 12 bases sitting between them. The CDR3 runs 15 residues.

A note on this clone: Gene labels here are mouse ones. The read comes to an end 1 residue before the CDR3 does, leaving the germline J gene to fill in the end. This chain connects TRBV24 to TRBJ2-3; 10 positions agree with TRBD2. The V gene end was trimmed by 3 bases and the J gene end by 2 bases; junction bases not matched to a gene: 2. Germline CDR1 is KGHTA and CDR2 is FRNEEI. The CDR3 length is 15 residues. CDR3 bases read: TGTGCCAGCAGTCTCGACTGGGGGGTTGCAGAAACGCTGTAT. It encodes CASSLDWGVAETLY. The full CDR3 protein reads CASSLDWGVAETLYF.

Concerning this clone itself: The listed genes are named as in mouse. CDR3 loop: CASRTGLSAETLYF. The covered CDR3 bases are TGTGCCAGCAGAACGGGACTGTCTGCAGAAACGCTGTAT. The chain uses TRBV5 and TRBJ2-3, with 7 bases aligning to TRBD2. The read ends 1 residue shy of where the CDR3 ends; the end is completed using the germline J gene. This CDR3 is built from 14 residues. The junction had 5 bases not matched to a gene; V was cut back by 6 bases and J by 2 bases. Germline V CDR1 and CDR2: LGHNA, YNLKQL (reference sequence).

Comments on this clone: These gene names are mouse names. The read terminates 1 residue before the CDR3 end, so the remaining end is supplied by the germline J gene. The chain links TRBV13-1 to TRBJ1-2, with TRBD1 identical over 9 bases. CDR1 and CDR2 (germline): NSHNY, SYGAGN. The CDR3 has 13 residues. The V gene end was trimmed by 3 bases and the J gene end by 4 bases; junction bases not matched to a gene: 1. CDR3 DNA, as far as it was read: TGTGCCAGCAGTGGGACAGGGGTCTCCGACTACACC. Translating gives CASSGTGVSDYT. The complete CDR3 reads CASSGTGVSDYTF.

A remark on this clone: The genes are named according to mouse. The read comes to an end 1 residue before the CDR3 does, leaving the germline J gene to fill in the end. The chain has TRBV13-3 and TRBJ2-4, with D unclear. CDR3 size: 13 residues. Per the germline V gene, CDR1 is NNHDY and CDR2 is SYVADS. Trimming pared 5 bases from V and 0 bases from J, leaving 7 bases between. The covered CDR3 bases are TGTGCCAGCAGGGCAGCTAGTCAAAACACCTTGTAC. Amino acids: CASRAASQNTLY. The full CDR3 protein reads CASRAASQNTLYF.

By share of the sample, this clone is medium-sized. Gene names refer to mouse genes. The sequence runs out 1 residue before the end of the CDR3; the remainder is reconstructed from the germline J gene. The chain joins TRBV13-3 to TRBJ2-7, with D perhaps matching TRBD1 (6 bases). The germline gives CDR1 NNHDY, CDR2 SYVADS. Trimming took off 5 bases at V and 2 bases at J, with 8 bases between the two ends. The CDR3 spans 12 residues. Incomplete CDR3 DNA: TGTGCCAGCAGAGGGACAACCTATGAACAGTAC. Protein product: CASRGTTYEQY. The CDR3 reads in full as CASRGTTYEQYF.